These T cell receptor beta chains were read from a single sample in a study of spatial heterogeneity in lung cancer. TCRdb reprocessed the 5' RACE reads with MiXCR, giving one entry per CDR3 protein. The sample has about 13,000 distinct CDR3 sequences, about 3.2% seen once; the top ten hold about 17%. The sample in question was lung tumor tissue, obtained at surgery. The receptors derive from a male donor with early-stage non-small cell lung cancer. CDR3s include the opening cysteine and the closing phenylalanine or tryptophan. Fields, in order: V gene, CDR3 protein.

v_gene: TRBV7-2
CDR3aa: CASSLVANSYEQYF

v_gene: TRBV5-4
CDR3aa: CASRPGGGVNEQFF

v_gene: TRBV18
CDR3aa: CASSTGSYSYEQYF

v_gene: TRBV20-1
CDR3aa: CSAYSGGTDTQYF

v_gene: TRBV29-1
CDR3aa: CSVVGATDRATDTQYF

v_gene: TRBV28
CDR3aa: CASSFMTGTGANVLTF

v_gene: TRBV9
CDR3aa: CASSVANGGTQYF

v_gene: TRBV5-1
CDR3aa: CASSLTRLNTGELFF

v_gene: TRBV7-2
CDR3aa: CASSLVIGANTGELFF

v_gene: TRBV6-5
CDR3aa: CASTSPWGEGGYTF

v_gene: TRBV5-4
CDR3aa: CASSRDIQETQYF

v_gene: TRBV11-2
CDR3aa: CASSLNSGGDYEQFF

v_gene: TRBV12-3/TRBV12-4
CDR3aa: CASSQGTGTHEKLFF

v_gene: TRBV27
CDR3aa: CASRTGETQYF

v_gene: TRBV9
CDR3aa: CASSDRPGGSADEQYF

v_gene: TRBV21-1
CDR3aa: CASSTTTPWTEAFF

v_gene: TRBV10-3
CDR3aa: CAISDGRYEQYF

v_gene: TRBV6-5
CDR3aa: CASSSRPVSDTQYF

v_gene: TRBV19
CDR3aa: CASMRGPYNEQFF

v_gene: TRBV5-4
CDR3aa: CASSLAGRNYEQYF

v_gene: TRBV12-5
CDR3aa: CASGADGVQNEQFF

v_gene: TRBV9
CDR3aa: CASSPSPESSYEQYF

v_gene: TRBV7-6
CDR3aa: CASSQNRGRVSGNTIYF

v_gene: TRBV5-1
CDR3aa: CASSFQPSSGTEAFF

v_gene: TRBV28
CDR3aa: CASKRQGLNTEAFF

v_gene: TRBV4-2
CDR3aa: CASSQRLAGAHNEQFF

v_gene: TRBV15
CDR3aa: CATSGSLLAGEYNEQFF

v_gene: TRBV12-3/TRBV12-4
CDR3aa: CASSLPDRGRGGYTF

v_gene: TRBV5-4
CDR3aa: CASTVWRGYNEQFF

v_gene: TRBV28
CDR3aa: CASSLYGREPNYGYTF

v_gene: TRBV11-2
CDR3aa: CASSSKTGILYEQYF

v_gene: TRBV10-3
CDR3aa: CAIRAGQAGAQYF

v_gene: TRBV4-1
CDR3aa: CASSQEVGELFF

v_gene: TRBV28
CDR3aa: CAIRALSGANVLTF

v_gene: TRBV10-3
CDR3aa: CAIRKQGASRDEQFF

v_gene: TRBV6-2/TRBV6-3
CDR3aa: CASSLRGSGANVLTF

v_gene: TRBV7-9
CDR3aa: CASSPEATNEKLFF

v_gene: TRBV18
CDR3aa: CASSPSGAGGNEQFF

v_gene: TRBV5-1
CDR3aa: CASSLFGDPRRRETQYF

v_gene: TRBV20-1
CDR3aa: CSARARLLAGGFYSGGYTF

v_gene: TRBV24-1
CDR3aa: CATRVAGRGEQFF